Below are 30 T cell receptor beta chains sequenced from a single sample in a study of control samples from healthy donors and cancer patients. Assay used: immunoSEQ multiplex PCR; TCRdb lists only in-frame clones, some missing. The sample records approximately 81,000 clones, just under 95% being singletons. The sample consisted of blood. The receptors originated from a woman aged 18-29 years in good health.

This clone has a handful of counts. This rearrangement joins TRBV7-9 to TRBJ2-7; TRBD1 aligns across 8 bases. J was trimmed by 2 bases and V by 10 bases; bases with no gene match: 7. The CDR3 is 13 amino acids. Germline V lookup: CDR1 SEHNR, CDR2 FQNEAQ (reference sequence). The CDR3 loop reads CAIPGQDPYEQYF. The CDR3 DNA reads as TGTGCCATCCCGGGACAGGACCCCTACGAGCAGTACTTC.

The table lists this clone with a count of one. The gene calls are TRBV28 and TRBJ2-2; 8 nucleotides line up with TRBD1. This CDR3 region has 14 residues. The ends lost 8 bases at V and 4 bases at J; junction bases unmatched: 6. CDR1 and CDR2 (germline): MDHEN, SYDVKM. DNA for the CDR3: TGTGCCAGCCTTGGACAGGGTACCACCGGGGAGCTGTTTTTT. Its protein product is CASLGQGTTGELFF.

This chain links TRBV2 with TRBJ2-3, with TRBD1 matching over 7 bases. This CDR3 has 12 residues. The germline V gene encodes CDR1 SNHLY and CDR2 FYNNEI. With V trimmed by 10 bases and J by 4 bases, 5 bases remained unmatched. CDR3 sequence: CATTGDADTQYF. CDR3 nucleotide sequence: TGTGCCACCACAGGGGACGCAGATACGCAGTATTTT.

This chain joins TRBV9 and TRBJ2-2; 10 positions agree with TRBD2. This CDR3 is built from 16 residues. V shed 0 bases, J shed 3 bases, and the junction held 2 bases outside the gene matches. Germline CDR1 is SGDLS and CDR2 is YYNGEE. CDR3 nucleotides: TGTGCCAGCAGCGTAGGGACTAGCGGCGACACCGGGGAGCTGTTTTTT. This encodes CASSVGTSGDTGELFF.

Only one count was recorded for this clone. The chain recombines TRBV6-2 or TRBV6-3 with TRBJ2-1; TRBD1 might be the D (5 bases). Germline CDR1 is MNHEY and CDR2 is SVGEGT. The length of the CDR3 is 16 residues. V was shortened by 0 bases and J by 2 bases, with 11 bases between the two germline ends. CDR3 protein: CASSYSGPSAYNEQFF. CDR3 DNA sequence: TGTGCCAGCAGTTACTCGGGGCCTTCCGCCTACAATGAGCAGTTCTTC.

The chain links TRBV6-5 to TRBJ1-5, with D possibly being TRBD1 (6 bases). The V end was cut by 6 bases, the J end by 2 bases, with 14 bases between. Looked up from germline, CDR1 is MNHEY and CDR2 is SVGAGI. CDR3 length: 15 amino acids. DNA of the CDR3: TGTGCCAGCAGGAGCCAACAGGGAGGCAATCAGCCCCAGCATTTT. Translating it yields CASRSQQGGNQPQHF.

The rearrangement uses TRBV7-8 and TRBJ1-6, with D uncertain. V lost 0 bases and J 0 bases, leaving 12 bases between the germline ends. The CDR3 extends over 18 amino acids. From germline, CDR1 is SGHVS and CDR2 FQNEAQ. For the CDR3, the DNA is TGTGCCAGCAGCTTAGCGCGCCCCACGAGCTCCTATAATTCACCCCTCCACTTT. It yields the protein CASSLARPTSSYNSPLHF.

This clone was counted a single time. The CDR3 sequence: CASSLGGSEETQYF. The CDR3 DNA is TGTGCCAGCAGTTTGGGAGGATCCGAAGAGACCCAGTACTTC. V is TRBV28 and J is TRBJ2-5; perhaps TRBD2 as D (6 bases). The CDR3 has 14 residues. The germline V gene encodes CDR1 MDHEN and CDR2 SYDVKM. Trimming took 3 bases from V and 3 from J, leaving 11 bases between them.

The chain recombines TRBV3-1 (or the pseudogene TRBV3-2) with TRBJ2-3; 16 bases line up with TRBD2. Germline V lookup: CDR1 LGHDT, CDR2 YNNKEL (reference sequence). The CDR3 sequence is 19 residues long. With 0 bases clipped from V and 8 bases from J, the junction kept 11 bases outside the gene matches. CDR3 in DNA: TGTGCCAGCAGCCAAGATTTTGGGACTAGCGGGGGGGTATCGGGTACGCAGTATTTT. It translates to CASSQDFGTSGGVSGTQYF.

The sample holds one count of this clone. J is TRBJ1-6 and V is TRBV5-6, with a possible D match to TRBD1 (6 bases). The CDR3 is made up of 14 amino acids. The germline V and J ends were trimmed by 3 bases and 10 bases, with 14 bases remaining between them. In germline, CDR1 is SGHDT, CDR2 YYEEEE. As DNA, the CDR3 is TGTGCCAGCAGCTCCGAACTCGGGGGCTCACCCCTCCACTTT. It specifies CASSSELGGSPLHF.

The chain is built from TRBV27 and TRBJ1-4; the D gene is possibly TRBD1 (5 bases). CDR3 size: 14 residues. Trimming cost V 3 bases and J 8 bases, with 13 bases left between them. Germline V gene lookup returns CDR1 MNHEY and CDR2 SMNVEV (reference sequence). The DNA for the CDR3 is TGTGCCAGCAGTTTTGGCCTAGGGGAAGAAAAACTGTTTTTT. It is translated as CASSFGLGEEKLFF.

This chain uses TRBV19 with TRBJ1-3; D is uncertain. CDR3 length: 15 amino acids. V was pared by 8 bases and J by 0 bases, with 14 bases between. From germline, CDR1 is LNHDA and CDR2 SQIVND (reference sequence). DNA of the CDR3: TGTGCCAGTTCCAGTCGAGGAGTCTCTGGAAACACCATATATTTT. Translation: CASSSRGVSGNTIYF.

This chain joins TRBV5-1 and TRBJ1-4, with D possibly matching TRBD1 (6 bases). The germline V gene has CDR1 SGHRS and CDR2 YFSETQ. Trimming shortened V by 5 bases and J by 1 base, and 18 bases separated the two germline ends. This CDR3 contains 17 residues. CDR3 in DNA: TGCGCCAGCAGGCCCGGACAGCCATTAGGAACTAATGAAAAACTGTTTTTT. It is translated as CASRPGQPLGTNEKLFF.

The CDR3 bases are TGTGCCAGCAGTCTCCCACTAGGACGGATCTACGAGCAGTACTTC. Translated: CASSLPLGRIYEQYF. The rearrangement uses TRBV28 and TRBJ2-7, with D perhaps matching TRBD2 (5 bases). CDR1 and CDR2 (germline): MDHEN, SYDVKM. The CDR3 contains 15 residues. V lost 5 bases to trimming and J lost 3 bases, with 17 bases between them.

This chain connects TRBV20-1 to TRBJ1-2, with D possibly being TRBD1 (6 bases). The CDR3 contains 14 residues. Germline V gene sequence: CDR1 DFQATT, CDR2 SNEGSKA (reference sequence). Deletions cut 3 bases from V and 6 bases from J, with 17 bases between. The CDR3 loop reads CSASLAGDVNGYTF. The CDR3 DNA is TGCAGTGCTAGTCTTGCAGGGGATGTTAATGGCTACACCTTC.

The gene calls are TRBV27 and TRBJ1-2; 8 nucleotides match TRBD1. Germline CDR1 is MNHEY and CDR2 is SMNVEV (reference sequence). V dropped 1 base and J dropped 7; count of bases not matched to a gene: 5. The CDR3 contains 14 residues. CDR3 nucleotide sequence: TGTGCCAGCAGTTTATTGCAGGGGGCGAGTGGCTACACCTTC. It is translated as CASSLLQGASGYTF.

The chain joins TRBV7-3 to TRBJ1-1; D not certain. Germline V CDR1 and CDR2: SGHTA, FQGTGA. The CDR3 spans 13 residues. Trimming left V 5 bases short and J 1 base short, with 8 bases between. The CDR3 DNA reads as TGTGCCAGCAGCCCCCGGGAGAACACTGAAGCTTTCTTT. This translates into CASSPRENTEAFF.

This clone was seen once. The chain recombines TRBV27 with TRBJ2-7; D might be TRBD2 (6 bases). Germline CDR1 MNHEY, CDR2 SMNVEV (reference sequence). The CDR3 has 14 amino acids. V gave up 4 bases and J gave up 2 bases, with 12 bases separating them. CDR3 nucleotide sequence: TGTGCCAGCAGTTCGACCGGGAGCACCTACGAGCAGTACTTC. Residues: CASSSTGSTYEQYF.

V is TRBV4-3 and J is TRBJ2-7; possibly TRBD1 for D (5 bases). The CDR3 is 15 residues long. V was trimmed by 5 bases and J by 3 bases, leaving 17 bases between them. CDR1 is LGHNA, CDR2 YSLEER, per germline. As DNA, the CDR3 is TGCGCCAGCAGCTTAGGGGTACTGAAGGACTACGAGCAGTACTTC. Amino acid sequence: CASSLGVLKDYEQYF.

This clone appeared a single time. The chain joins TRBV5-1 to TRBJ2-2, with D possibly TRBD1 on 6 matching bases. CDR3 length: 18 residues. Germline values: CDR1 SGHRS, CDR2 YFSETQ. Trimming removed 1 base from V and 2 bases from J, with 18 bases in between. Here the CDR3 reads CASSLHTTGQPNTGELFF. Here the CDR3 DNA reads TGCGCCAGCAGCTTGCACACGACAGGCCAGCCTAACACCGGGGAGCTGTTTTTT.

This chain joins TRBV19 and TRBJ1-3, with 7 bases that match TRBD1. Germline lookup yields CDR1 LNHDA and CDR2 SQIVND (reference sequence). The CDR3 spans 13 residues. Trimming took 6 bases from V and 4 from J; bases not matched to a gene: 3. CDR3 in amino acids: CASSGTEGNTIYF. In DNA, the CDR3 is TGTGCCAGTAGCGGGACAGAGGGAAACACCATATATTTT.

The rearrangement links TRBV6-5 to TRBJ2-1; D may be TRBD2 (6 bases). The CDR3 runs 14 residues. V was pared by 2 bases and J by 10 bases, with 15 bases between. Germline V gives CDR1 MNHEY, CDR2 SVGAGI. The CDR3: CASSYANQLAEQFF. In DNA, the CDR3 is TGTGCCAGCAGTTACGCAAACCAGCTAGCGGAGCAGTTCTTC.

This chain uses TRBV9 with TRBJ2-3; D possibly corresponds to TRBD2 (6 bases). Trimming left V 4 bases short and J 2 bases short, with 17 bases between. Germline V gene sequence: CDR1 SGDLS, CDR2 YYNGEE. The length of the CDR3 is 16 residues. CDR3 bases: TGTGCCAGCAGCTCTGGACTAACCGGGTACACAGATACGCAGTATTTT. This gives the protein CASSSGLTGYTDTQYF.

The chain is built from TRBV4-1 and TRBJ1-5, with unresolved D. The CDR3 extends over 14 amino acids. CDR1 MGHRA and CDR2 YSYEKL come from the germline V gene. V was cut by 4 bases and J by 3 bases, with 10 bases left in between. This chain's CDR3 is CASSRALLNQPQHF. Written as DNA, the CDR3 is TGCGCCAGCAGCCGGGCCCTTCTCAATCAGCCCCAGCATTTT.

The rearrangement links TRBV4-2 to TRBJ2-1, with unresolved D. V lost 4 bases to trimming and J lost 8 bases, with 18 bases between them. This CDR3 spans 15 amino acids. Per the germline V gene, CDR1 is LGHNA and CDR2 is YNFKEQ. This chain's CDR3 is CASSPLSAFSDEQFF. CDR3 nucleotides: TGTGCCAGCAGCCCCCTCTCTGCCTTTTCCGATGAGCAGTTCTTC.

This chain connects TRBV4-1 to TRBJ1-1, with a possible D match to TRBD1 (6 bases). The CDR3 loop spans 16 amino acids. Trimming pared 1 base from V and 2 bases from J, leaving 14 bases between. Germline V gene data show CDR1 as MGHRA and CDR2 as YSYEKL. CDR3 DNA sequence: TGCGCCAGCAGCCAAGTACAGGGCGCTGGTAACACTGAAGCTTTCTTT. Translating gives CASSQVQGAGNTEAFF.

This clone was detected once. The chain combines TRBV20-1 with TRBJ2-1; unclear D gene. Germline V gene data show CDR1 as DFQATT and CDR2 as SNEGSKA (reference sequence). CDR3 length: 11 residues. V gave up 6 bases and J gave up 5 bases, with 8 bases separating them. CDR3: CSARGNNEQFF. CDR3 nucleotide sequence: TGCAGTGCCCGCGGAAACAATGAGCAGTTCTTC.

The chain carries TRBV19 and TRBJ2-7; TRBD1 is a possible D gene (6 bases). V shed 3 bases and J shed 6 bases, with 15 bases lying between them. There are 14 residues in the CDR3. Per germline, CDR1 LNHDA and CDR2 SQIVND (reference sequence). CDR3 DNA sequence: TGTGCCAGTAGTATGGCAGGGGAAAGCCTCGAGCAGTACTTC. This gives the protein CASSMAGESLEQYF.

CDR3 sequence reads: CASSSPGEPYEQYF. The CDR3 DNA reads as TGTGCCAGCAGTTCCCCAGGGGAGCCCTACGAGCAGTACTTC. The V gene is TRBV6-5, the J gene TRBJ2-7; a possible D gene is TRBD1 (6 bases). This CDR3 has 14 residues. Germline V CDR1 and CDR2: MNHEY, SVGAGI. The ends were cut back, 4 bases at V and 2 bases at J, with 12 bases in the middle.

This clone was found once. The genes are TRBV6-5 and TRBJ1-2; D perhaps matches TRBD1 (5 bases). CDR1 is MNHEY and CDR2 is SVGAGI in the germline V gene. The CDR3 length is 12 residues. V was cut by 8 bases and J by 2 bases, with 9 bases left in between. CDR3 DNA: TGTGCCAGCTCCGGGGCAAACTATGGCTACACCTTC. Residues: CASSGANYGYTF.